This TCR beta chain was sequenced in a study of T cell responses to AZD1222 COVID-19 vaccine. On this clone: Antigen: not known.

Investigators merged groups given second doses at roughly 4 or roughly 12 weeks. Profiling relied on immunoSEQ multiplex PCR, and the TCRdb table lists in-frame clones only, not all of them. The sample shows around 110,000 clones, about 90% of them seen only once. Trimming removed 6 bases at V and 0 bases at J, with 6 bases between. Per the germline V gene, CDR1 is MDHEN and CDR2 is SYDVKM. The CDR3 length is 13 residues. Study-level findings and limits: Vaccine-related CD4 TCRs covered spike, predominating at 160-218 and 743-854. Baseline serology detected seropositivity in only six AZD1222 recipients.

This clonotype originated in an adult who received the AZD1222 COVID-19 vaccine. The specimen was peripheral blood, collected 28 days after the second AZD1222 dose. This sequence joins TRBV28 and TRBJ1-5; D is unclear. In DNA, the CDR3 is TGTGCCAGCAGCACAGATAGCAATCAGCCCCAGCATTTT. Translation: CASSTDSNQPQHF.